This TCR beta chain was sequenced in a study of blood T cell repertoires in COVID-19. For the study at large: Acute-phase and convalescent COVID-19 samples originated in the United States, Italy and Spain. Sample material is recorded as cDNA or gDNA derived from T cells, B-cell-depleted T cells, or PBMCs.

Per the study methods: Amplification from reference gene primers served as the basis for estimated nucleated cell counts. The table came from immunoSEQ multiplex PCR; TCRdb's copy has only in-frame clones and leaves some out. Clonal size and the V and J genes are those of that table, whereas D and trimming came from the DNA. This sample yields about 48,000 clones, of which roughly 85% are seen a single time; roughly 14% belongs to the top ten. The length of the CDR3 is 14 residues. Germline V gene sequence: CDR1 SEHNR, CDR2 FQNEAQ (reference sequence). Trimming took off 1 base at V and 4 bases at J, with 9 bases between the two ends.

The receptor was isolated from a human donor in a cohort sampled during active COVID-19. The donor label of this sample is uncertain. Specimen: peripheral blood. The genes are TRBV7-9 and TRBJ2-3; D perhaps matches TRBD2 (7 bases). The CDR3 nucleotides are TGTGCCAGCAGCTTAGTAGGGGGGGCAGATACGCAGTATTTT. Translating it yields CASSLVGGADTQYF.